Listed below are T cell receptor beta chains from one sample, sequenced in a study of blood T cell repertoires in COVID-19. The data were produced by immunoSEQ multiplex PCR, yet TCRdb's version contains in-frame clones alone and is incomplete. The sample has tens of thousands of clones, under 90% seen once. The sample consisted of peripheral blood. The receptors here all came from a human donor in a cohort sampled during active COVID-19. CDR3s include the opening cysteine and the closing phenylalanine or tryptophan. D genes are given only for firm matches. Part of the rows lack a size; the others show once, few, many or a class for expanded clones.

CARSGGRDSGNTIYF	TGTGCCAGGTCGGGGGGCAGGGACTCTGGAAACACCATATATTTT	TRBJ1-3	TRBV27	.	15	.
CASSASGRAVNEQFF	TGTGCCAGCAGTGCAAGCGGTAGGGCCGTCAATGAGCAGTTCTTC	TRBJ2-1	TRBV28	.	15	.
CASSYRGGQPQHF	TGTGCCAGCAGTTACAGGGGAGGACAGCCCCAGCATTTT	TRBJ1-5	TRBV6-5	.	13	.
CASSQEDRGREKLFF	TGTGCCAGCAGCCAGGAGGACAGGGGGCGTGAAAAACTGTTTTTT	TRBJ1-4	TRBV3-1/TRBV3-2	TRBD1	15	.
CASRRQALATEAFF	TGTGCCAGCAGGCGACAGGCTTTAGCCACTGAAGCTTTCTTT	TRBJ1-1	TRBV27	.	14	.
CATRNITGAGANVLTF	TGTGCCACCCGAAATATAACAGGGGCTGGGGCCAACGTCCTGACTTTC	TRBJ2-6	TRBV24-1	TRBD1	16	.
CASSDPPGQAWGTQYF	TGTGCCAGCAGCGACCCCCCGGGACAGGCCTGGGGGACCCAGTACTTC	TRBJ2-5	TRBV7-9	TRBD1	16	.
CASSPQGRGNTIYF	TGTGCCAGCAGTCCCCAGGGTCGAGGAAACACCATATATTTT	TRBJ1-3	TRBV28	.	14	.
CSVQGAGGPREQFF	TGCAGCGTTCAAGGAGCGGGAGGGCCTCGTGAGCAGTTCTTC	TRBJ2-1	TRBV29-1	TRBD2	14	.
CASRDLADTDTQYF	TGTGCCAGCAGAGACCTAGCGGACACAGATACGCAGTATTTT	TRBJ2-3	TRBV27	TRBD2	14	.
CASSLVQGAGVDYGYTF	TGTGCCAGCAGCTTGGTACAGGGGGCTGGGGTCGACTATGGCTACACCTTC	TRBJ1-2	TRBV5-6	TRBD1	17	.
CASSEGREAFF	TGTGCCAGCAGTGAGGGGAGGGAAGCTTTCTTT	TRBJ1-1	TRBV25-1	.	11	.
CASSLVRPNEQFF	TGTGCCAGCAGTTTGGTCAGGCCAAATGAGCAGTTCTTC	TRBJ2-1	TRBV28	.	13	.
CASSSGSGSGQFF	TGTGCCAGCAGCTCGGGTAGCGGGAGCGGGCAGTTCTTC	TRBJ2-1	TRBV7-3	TRBD2	13	once
CAWSTGLTGGTEAFF	TGTGCCTGGAGTACCGGTCTCACAGGGGGCACTGAAGCTTTCTTT	TRBJ1-1	TRBV30	TRBD1	15	.
CASSYSTGPYEQYF	TGTGCCAGCAGTTACTCTACAGGGCCCTACGAGCAGTACTTC	TRBJ2-7	TRBV6-2/TRBV6-3	.	14	.
CAVRTVYGYTF	TGTGCAGTTCGGACTGTCTATGGCTACACCTTC	TRBJ1-2	TRBV6-6	.	11	.
CASSYGETDTQYF	TGTGCCAGCAGTTACGGGGAGACAGATACGCAGTATTTT	TRBJ2-3	TRBV6-5	.	13	once
CASSYLHEQYF	TGTGCCAGCAGTTATCTCCACGAGCAGTACTTC	TRBJ2-7	TRBV12-3/TRBV12-4	.	11	.
CSVESSLGINEQFF	TGCAGCGTTGAAAGTAGTCTAGGCATCAATGAGCAGTTCTTC	TRBJ2-1	TRBV29-1	.	14	.
CASSPTGPYEQFF	TGTGCCAGCAGTCCCACAGGGCCGTATGAGCAGTTCTTC	TRBJ2-1	TRBV9	.	13	.
CASAVRGRTDTQYF	TGTGCCAGTGCCGTCAGGGGGCGAACAGATACGCAGTATTTT	TRBJ2-3	TRBV19	TRBD1	14	.
CASSLGTRNTDTQYF	TGTGCCAGCAGCTTGGGGACTAGAAACACAGATACGCAGTATTTT	TRBJ2-3	TRBV5-8	TRBD2	15	.
CASSLDGTGPYEQYF	TGTGCCAGCAGCTTAGACGGGACAGGGCCCTACGAGCAGTACTTC	TRBJ2-7	TRBV7-9	TRBD1	15	.
CASSPSSIYEQYF	TGTGCCAGCAGCCCGAGTAGCATCTACGAGCAGTACTTC	TRBJ2-7	TRBV7-9	.	13	.
CSVERGTQYF	TGCAGCGTTGAAAGGGGGACCCAGTACTTC	TRBJ2-5	TRBV29-1	.	10	.